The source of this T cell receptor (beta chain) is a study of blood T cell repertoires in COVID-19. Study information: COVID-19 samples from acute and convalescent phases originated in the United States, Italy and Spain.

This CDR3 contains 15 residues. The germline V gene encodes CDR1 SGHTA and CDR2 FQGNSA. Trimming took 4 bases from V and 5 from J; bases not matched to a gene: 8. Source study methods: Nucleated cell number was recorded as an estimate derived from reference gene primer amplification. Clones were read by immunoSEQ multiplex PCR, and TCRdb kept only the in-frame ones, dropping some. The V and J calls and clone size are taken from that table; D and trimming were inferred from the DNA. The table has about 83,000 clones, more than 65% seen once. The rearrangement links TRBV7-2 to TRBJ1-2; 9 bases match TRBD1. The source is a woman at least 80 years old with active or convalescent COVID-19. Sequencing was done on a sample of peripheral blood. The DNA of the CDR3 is TGTGCCAGCAGCTCAACAAAGGGACAGGGATATGGCTACACCTTC. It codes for CASSSTKGQGYGYTF.